The text below deals with one TCR beta chain. The PCR employed 60 Vbeta primers together with 13 Jbeta primers. Authors' analysis steps: A follow-up analysis tallied some 80 million unique TCR beta chains, roughly 11 million shared. TCRdb's copy holds only in-frame clones and misses some; the assay was immunoSEQ multiplex PCR. V, J and clone size reflect that table, while D and trimming were determined from the DNA. The table includes roughly 100,000 clones, roughly 69% detected once. The germline V and J ends were trimmed by 5 bases and 1 base, with 7 bases remaining between them. The CDR3 totals 13 residues. Per the germline V gene, CDR1 is MGHDK and CDR2 is SYGVNS. This entry belongs to a study of cytomegalovirus exposure and HLA in healthy donors.

The TCR comes from a young man in good health and CMV-seropositive. Sequences were obtained from PBMCs. The V and J genes are TRBV25-1 and TRBJ2-3, with D maybe TRBD2 (5 bases). The CDR3 loop reads CASSLRGTDTQYF. The CDR3 DNA reads as TGTGCCAGCAGTTTGAGGGGCACAGATACGCAGTATTTT.